This record concerns one TCR beta chain sequence. Sequencing used immunoSEQ multiplex PCR; TCRdb keeps in-frame clones, though not all of them. The sample has about 680,000 clones; about 91% are singletons. The data were taken from a study of shared clonotypes between healthy human individuals. Trimming left V 2 bases short and J 3 bases short, with 8 bases between. Germline CDR1 reads SEHNR; CDR2 reads FQNEAQ (reference sequence). This CDR3 has 14 amino acids. CD45RO-negative CD8 cells positively selected for CCR7 made up the naive population, which excluded terminally differentiated effector memory CD45RA+ cells.

The TCR sequence derives from a man aged 30 to 45 in good health. Material: naive CD8+ T cells sorted from blood. This chain joins TRBV7-9 and TRBJ1-5; D unclear. CDR3 loop: CASSLLGTNQPQHF. The CDR3 region has the DNA TGTGCCAGCAGCTTACTGGGCACCAATCAGCCCCAGCATTTT.